This is a list of T cell receptor beta chains from one sample in a study of blood T cell repertoires in COVID-19. TCRdb's table, derived via immunoSEQ multiplex PCR, lists solely in-frame clones and lacks some. Of 70,000 to 75,000 clones in the sample, 70% to 85% were seen once. Sequenced: peripheral blood. Receptors were obtained from a man aged 65 to 79 with acute or convalescent COVID-19. CDR3s include the opening cysteine and the closing phenylalanine or tryptophan. Not every row has a clone size; where given, it reads once, few, many or a size class.

V gene	J gene	clone size	CDR3 protein
TRBV19	TRBJ1-2	once	CASRESGTVIYGYTF
TRBV7-9	TRBJ2-5	-	CASSLVGTGETQYF
TRBV16	TRBJ2-7	-	CASSQSTGTRSYEQYF
TRBV27	TRBJ2-3	-	CASQPYLLTGEDTQYF
TRBV2	TRBJ1-3	-	CASSNRRGVSGNTIYF
TRBV6-5	TRBJ1-3	-	CASTGDRRANTIYF
TRBV6-5	TRBJ1-6	-	CASSYAGNSPLHF
TRBV19	TRBJ2-1	-	CASSQAGVANEQFF
TRBV27	TRBJ1-2	few	CASSPMTGLNYGYTF
TRBV5-4	TRBJ1-1	few	CASSFENNRRGNTEAFF
TRBV5-1	TRBJ2-2	-	CASSLGLGTGELFF
TRBV9	TRBJ1-2	few	CASSDGQLNYGYTF
TRBV10-3	TRBJ2-2	-	CAIRPGQGPTGELFF
TRBV18	TRBJ2-6	-	CASSDPGGPNSGANVLTF
TRBV20-1	TRBJ2-7	medium-sized	CSASPQGGSYEQYF
TRBV7-2	TRBJ1-1	-	CASSLAPGTEAFF
TRBV9	TRBJ1-3	-	CASSVGQNSGNTIYF
TRBV4-3	TRBJ1-2	-	CASSQDRSRSNYGYTF
TRBV9	TRBJ2-1	once	CASSVGQYNEQFF
TRBV6-6	TRBJ1-5	-	CASKEAGLATPQHF
TRBV19	TRBJ2-7	-	CASSNARSYEQYF
TRBV28	TRBJ1-5	-	CASRSSSGGSNQPQHF
TRBV25-1	TRBJ2-3	-	CASSEGQGLPDTQYF
TRBV19	TRBJ1-1	-	CASSIKGRGPLTEAFF
TRBV6-2/TRBV6-3	TRBJ2-1	-	CASSYPRTGGNQNNEQFF
TRBV6-5	TRBJ2-2	-	CASSPIYTGELFF
TRBV20-1	TRBJ2-3	-	CSAYQDTQYF
TRBV5-4	TRBJ2-3	-	CASRDGLAGEDTQYF
TRBV7-3	TRBJ2-2	-	CASSLIGGDTGELFF
TRBV9	TRBJ1-1	-	CASSVAGGDTEAFF
TRBV3-1/TRBV3-2	TRBJ1-1	-	CASSPKHGNTEAFF
TRBV19	TRBJ2-1	-	CASSILGTSNEQFF